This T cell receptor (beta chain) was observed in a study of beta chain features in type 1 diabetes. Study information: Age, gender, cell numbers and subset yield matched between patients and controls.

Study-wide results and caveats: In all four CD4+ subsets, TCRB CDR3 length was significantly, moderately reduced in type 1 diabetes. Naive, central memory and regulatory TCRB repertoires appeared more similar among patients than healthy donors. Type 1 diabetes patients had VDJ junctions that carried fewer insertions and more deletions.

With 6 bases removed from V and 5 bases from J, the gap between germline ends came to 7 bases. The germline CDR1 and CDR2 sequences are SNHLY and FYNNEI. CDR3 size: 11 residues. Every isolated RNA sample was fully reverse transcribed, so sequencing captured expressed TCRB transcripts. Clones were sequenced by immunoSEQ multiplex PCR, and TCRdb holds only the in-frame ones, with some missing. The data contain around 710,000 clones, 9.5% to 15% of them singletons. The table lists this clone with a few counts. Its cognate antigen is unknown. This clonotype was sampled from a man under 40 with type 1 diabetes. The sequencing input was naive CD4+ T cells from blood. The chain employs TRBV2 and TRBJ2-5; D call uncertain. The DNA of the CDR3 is TGTGCCAGCAGCTACGTCGAGACCCAGTACTTC. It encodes CASSYVETQYF.